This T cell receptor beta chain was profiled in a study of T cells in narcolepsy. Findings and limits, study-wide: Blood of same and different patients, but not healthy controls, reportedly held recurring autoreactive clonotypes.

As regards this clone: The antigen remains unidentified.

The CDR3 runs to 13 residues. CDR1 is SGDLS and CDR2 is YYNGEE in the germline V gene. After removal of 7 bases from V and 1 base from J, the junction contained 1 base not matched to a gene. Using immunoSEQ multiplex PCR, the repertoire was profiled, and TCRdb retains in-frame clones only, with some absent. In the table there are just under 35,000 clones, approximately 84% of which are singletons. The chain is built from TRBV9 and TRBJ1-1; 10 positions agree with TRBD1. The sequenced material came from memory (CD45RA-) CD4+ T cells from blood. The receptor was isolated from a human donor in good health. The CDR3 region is CASGDRGNTEAFF. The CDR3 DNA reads TGTGCCAGCGGGGACAGGGGGAACACTGAAGCTTTCTTT.